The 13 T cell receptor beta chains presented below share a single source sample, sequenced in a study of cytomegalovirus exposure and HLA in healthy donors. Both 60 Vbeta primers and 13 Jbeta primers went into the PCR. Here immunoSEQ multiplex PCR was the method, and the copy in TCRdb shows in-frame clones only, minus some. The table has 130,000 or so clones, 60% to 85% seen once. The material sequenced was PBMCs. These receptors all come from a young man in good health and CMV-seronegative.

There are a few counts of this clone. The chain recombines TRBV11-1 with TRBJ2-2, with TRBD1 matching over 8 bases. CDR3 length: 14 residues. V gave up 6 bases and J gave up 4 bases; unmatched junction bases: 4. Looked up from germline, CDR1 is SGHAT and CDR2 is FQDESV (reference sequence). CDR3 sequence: CASRIQGATGELFF. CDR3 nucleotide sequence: TGTGCCAGCAGAATTCAGGGGGCCACCGGGGAGCTGTTTTTT.

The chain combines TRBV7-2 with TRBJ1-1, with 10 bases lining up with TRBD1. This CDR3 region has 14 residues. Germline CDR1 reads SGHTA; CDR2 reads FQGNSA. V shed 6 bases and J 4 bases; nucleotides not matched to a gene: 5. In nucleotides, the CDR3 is TGTGCCAGCAGTCGACAGGGGGCAACCACTGAAGCTTTCTTT. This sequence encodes CASSRQGATTEAFF.

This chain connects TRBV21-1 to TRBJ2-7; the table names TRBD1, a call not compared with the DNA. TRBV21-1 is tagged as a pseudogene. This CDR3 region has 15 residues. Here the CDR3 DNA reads TGTGCCAGCAGCAAAGAGGCAGGGTTTACCTACGAGCAGTACTTC. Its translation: CASSKEAGFTYEQYF.

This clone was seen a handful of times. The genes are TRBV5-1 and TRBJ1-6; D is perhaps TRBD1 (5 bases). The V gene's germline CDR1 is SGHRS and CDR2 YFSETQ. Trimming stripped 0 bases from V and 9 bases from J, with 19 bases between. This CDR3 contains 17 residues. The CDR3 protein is CASSLDASGAQGSPLHF. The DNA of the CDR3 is TGCGCCAGCAGCTTGGATGCGTCAGGAGCTCAGGGTTCACCCCTCCACTTT.

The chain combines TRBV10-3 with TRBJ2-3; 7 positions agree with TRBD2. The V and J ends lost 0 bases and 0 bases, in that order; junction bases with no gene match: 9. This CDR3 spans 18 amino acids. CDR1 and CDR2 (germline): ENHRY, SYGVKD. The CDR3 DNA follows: TGTGCCATCAGTGAGTCGGCGGGAGCGCGTCCTAGCACAGATACGCAGTATTTT. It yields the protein CAISESAGARPSTDTQYF.

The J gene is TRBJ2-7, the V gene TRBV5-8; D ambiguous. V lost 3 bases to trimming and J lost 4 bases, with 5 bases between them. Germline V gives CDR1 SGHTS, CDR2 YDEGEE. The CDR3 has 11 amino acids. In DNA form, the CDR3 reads TGTGCCAGCAGCTCCAGATACGAGCAGTACTTC. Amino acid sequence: CASSSRYEQYF.

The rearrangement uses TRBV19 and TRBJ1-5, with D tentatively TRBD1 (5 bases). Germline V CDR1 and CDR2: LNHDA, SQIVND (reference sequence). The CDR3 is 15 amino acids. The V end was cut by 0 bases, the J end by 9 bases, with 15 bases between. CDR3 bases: TGTGCCAGTAGTATAGAGGGGCTCCCAATCAGGCCCCAGCATTTT. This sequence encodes CASSIEGLPIRPQHF.

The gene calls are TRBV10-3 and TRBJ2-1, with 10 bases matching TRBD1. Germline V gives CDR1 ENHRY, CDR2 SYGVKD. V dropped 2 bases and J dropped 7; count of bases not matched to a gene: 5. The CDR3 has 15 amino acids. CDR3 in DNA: TGTGCCATCAGTGAGGGGGGACAGGGGAGGAATGAGCAGTTCTTC. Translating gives CAISEGGQGRNEQFF.

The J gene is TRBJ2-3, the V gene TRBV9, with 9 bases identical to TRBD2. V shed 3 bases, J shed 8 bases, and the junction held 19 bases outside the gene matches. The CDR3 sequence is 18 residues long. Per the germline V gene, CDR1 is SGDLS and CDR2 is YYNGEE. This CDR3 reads CASSAVPVGSGSYVTQYF. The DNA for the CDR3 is TGTGCCAGCAGCGCGGTTCCGGTTGGTAGCGGGAGTTATGTTACGCAGTATTTT. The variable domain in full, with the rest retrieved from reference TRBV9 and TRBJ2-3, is DSGVTQTPKHLITATGQRVTLRCSPRSGDLSVYWYQQSLDQGLQFLIQYYNGEERAKGNILERFSAQQFPDLHSELNLSSLELGDSALYFCASSAVPVGSGSYVTQYFGPGTRLTVL.

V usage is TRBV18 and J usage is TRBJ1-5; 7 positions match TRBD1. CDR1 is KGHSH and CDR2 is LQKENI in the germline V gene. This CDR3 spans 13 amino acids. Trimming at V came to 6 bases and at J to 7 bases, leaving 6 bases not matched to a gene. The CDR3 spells CASSEQGEQPQHF. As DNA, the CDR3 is TGTGCCAGCTCTGAGCAGGGGGAACAGCCCCAGCATTTT.

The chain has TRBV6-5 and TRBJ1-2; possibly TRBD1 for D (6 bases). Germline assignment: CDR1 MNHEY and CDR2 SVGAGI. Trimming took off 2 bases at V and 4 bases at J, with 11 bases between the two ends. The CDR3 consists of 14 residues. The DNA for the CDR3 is TGTGCCAGCAGTTACCCTGGACAGACCTATGGCTACACCTTC. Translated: CASSYPGQTYGYTF.

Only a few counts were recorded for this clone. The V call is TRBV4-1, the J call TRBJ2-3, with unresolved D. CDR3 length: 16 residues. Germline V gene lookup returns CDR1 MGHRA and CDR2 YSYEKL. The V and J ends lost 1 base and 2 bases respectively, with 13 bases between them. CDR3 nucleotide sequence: TGCGCCAGCAGCCAAGTTAATCTAGTCACCACAGATACGCAGTATTTT. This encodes CASSQVNLVTTDTQYF.

The CDR3 sequence is CASSPEDLTLASYGYTF. In DNA, the CDR3 is TGTGCCAGCAGCCCTGAAGACCTGACATTAGCGTCCTATGGCTACACCTTC. The V and J genes are TRBV28 and TRBJ1-2; the D is unclear. Trimming removed 6 bases at V and 4 bases at J, with 24 bases between. The CDR3 covers 17 residues. Germline-derived CDR1 and CDR2 are MDHEN and SYDVKM.